Following are 22 T cell receptor beta chains from one sample sequenced in a study of CD8 T cells in Susac syndrome. After extraction with the RNeasy kit, about 0.45 to 1 ug of the RNA was reverse transcribed using random hexamers. TCRdb re-derived calls from the immunoSEQ multiplex PCR reads in MiXCR, one entry per CDR3 protein. The sample holds some 160,000 distinct CDR3 sequences, about 92% seen once. The sample was CD4+ T cells from PBMCs. Source of these receptors: a human donor in good health.

CDR3 residues: CSAPGIRNYEQFF. CDR3 sequence (DNA): TGCAGTGCCCCAGGGATAAGGAACTATGAGCAGTTCTTC. The chain joins TRBV20-1 to TRBJ2-1; weak D call: TRBD1 (5 bases). V was pared by 6 bases and J by 8 bases, with 17 bases between. The CDR3 covers 13 residues. Germline values: CDR1 DFQATT, CDR2 SNEGSKA (reference sequence).

The chain recombines TRBV29-1 with TRBJ1-4; D is unclear. V lost 3 bases and J lost 8, with 7 bases in between. CDR1 is SQVTM and CDR2 is ANQGSEA in the germline V gene. The CDR3 totals 11 residues. The CDR3 loop is CSVDTSEKLFF. The CDR3 DNA follows: TGCAGCGTTGACACCTCCGAAAAACTGTTTTTT.

The chain is built from TRBV29-1 and TRBJ2-3, with TRBD2 identical over 8 bases. This CDR3 has 14 residues. Losses at the gene ends were 7 bases for V and 4 bases for J; bases not matched to a gene: 10. Germline CDR1 and CDR2: SQVTM and ANQGSEA. CDR3 DNA: TGCAGCGCCAAGCGGGAGATCAACGCAGATACGCAGTATTTT. Residues: CSAKREINADTQYF.

The genes are TRBV7-3 and TRBJ2-5; D unclear. The CDR3 covers 13 residues. Germline V CDR1 and CDR2: SGHTA, FQGTGA. The ends were cut back, 5 bases at V and 0 bases at J, with 7 bases in the middle. CDR3 in amino acids: CASSPNYQETQYF. CDR3 sequence (DNA): TGTGCCAGCAGCCCGAATTACCAAGAGACCCAGTACTTC.

The chain has TRBV10-3 and TRBJ2-7; weak D call: TRBD1 (6 bases). V lost 4 bases and J 6 bases, leaving 10 bases between the germline ends. The CDR3 covers 12 residues. Germline V lookup: CDR1 ENHRY, CDR2 SYGVKD. Here the CDR3 reads CAISVTGTEQYF. The CDR3 coding sequence is TGTGCCATCAGTGTAACAGGGACCGAGCAGTACTTC.

V and J are TRBV3-1 and TRBJ1-1; D gene unclear. V was cut by 0 bases and J by 1 base, with 9 bases left in between. In germline, CDR1 is LGHDT, CDR2 YNNKEL (reference sequence). The CDR3 runs 15 residues. The CDR3 spells CASSQEGWGNTEAFF. The CDR3 region has the DNA TGTGCCAGCAGCCAAGAAGGGTGGGGGAACACTGAAGCTTTCTTT. The full variable domain, with the rest looked up from reference TRBV3-1 and TRBJ1-1, is DTAVSQTPKYLVTQMGNDKSIKCEQNLGHDTMYWYKQDSKKFLKIMFSYNNKELIINETVPNRFSPKSPDKAHLNLHINSLELGDSAVYFCASSQEGWGNTEAFFGQGTRLTVV.

The gene calls are TRBV20-1 and TRBJ1-4; D is unclear. CDR1 is DFQATT and CDR2 is SNEGSKA in the germline V gene (reference sequence). Trimming cost V 4 bases and J 8 bases, with 17 bases left between them. The CDR3 extends over 14 amino acids. CDR3 nucleotide sequence: TGCAGTGCTAACCCCGGAACCGCGAGGGAAAAACTGTTTTTT. It translates to CSANPGTAREKLFF.

This clonotype was found once. The gene calls are TRBV7-2 and TRBJ2-2; D tentatively reads TRBD1 or TRBD2 (6 bases each). The CDR3 is 16 residues long. The V gene's germline CDR1 is SGHTA and CDR2 FQGNSA. V lost 1 base and J 4 bases, leaving 13 bases between the germline ends. The CDR3 bases are TGTGCCAGCAGCTTAGTCACGGGGGCTGGCACCGGGGAGCTGTTTTTT. It is translated as CASSLVTGAGTGELFF.

The rearrangement joins TRBV20-1 to TRBJ2-3; TRBD2 aligns across 13 bases. CDR3 size: 15 residues. V lost 7 bases, J lost 8 bases, and 12 bases stayed unmatched. Germline values: CDR1 DFQATT, CDR2 SNEGSKA (reference sequence). CDR3 region: CSVIGLAGATGTQYF. The CDR3 DNA reads TGCAGTGTTATTGGACTAGCGGGGGCGACGGGTACGCAGTATTTT.

The rearrangement links TRBV5-6 to TRBJ2-3; D is perhaps TRBD1 (5 bases). The CDR3 is 17 residues long. CDR1 is SGHDT, CDR2 YYEEEE, per germline. The V gene lost 3 bases and the J gene lost 0 bases, with 17 bases spanning the gap. In nucleotides, the CDR3 is TGTGCCAGCAGCTCATTAGGAAGGGGCCCAAGCACAGATACGCAGTATTTT. Its translation is CASSSLGRGPSTDTQYF.

The V gene is TRBV24-1, the J gene TRBJ1-5; unclear D gene. The germline V and J ends were trimmed by 5 bases and 3 bases, with 7 bases remaining between them. The CDR3 covers 13 residues. Germline CDR1 is KGHDR and CDR2 is SFDVKD. In nucleotides, the CDR3 is TGTGCCACCAGTGGAGGTAACAATCAGCCCCAGCATTTT. Amino acid sequence: CATSGGNNQPQHF.

The genes are TRBV7-3 and TRBJ1-2; 8 bases align to TRBD1. Germline V gives CDR1 SGHTA, CDR2 FQGTGA. V was pared by 4 bases and J by 8 bases, with 6 bases of the junction left unmatched. The CDR3 sequence is 13 residues long. Here the CDR3 DNA reads TGTGCCAGCAGCTCCCCAGGGGGCGACGGCTACACCTTC. This gives the protein CASSSPGGDGYTF. The full variable domain, rest sourced from reference TRBV7-3 and TRBJ1-2, is GAGVSQTPSNKVTEKGKYVELRCDPISGHTALYWYRQSLGQGPEFLIYFQGTGAADDSGLPNDRFFAVRPEGSVSTLKIQRTERGDSAVYLCASSSPGGDGYTFGSGTRLTVV.

The V call is TRBV5-4, the J call TRBJ2-1, with 7 bases matching TRBD2. Germline trimming cut 2 bases from V and 1 base from J; bases unmatched to any gene: 3. The CDR3 extends over 15 amino acids. The germline V gene encodes CDR1 SGHNT and CDR2 YYREEE (reference sequence). The CDR3 DNA sequence: TGTGCCAGCAGCTTTAACGGGGGGTCCTACAATGAGCAGTTCTTC. Protein sequence: CASSFNGGSYNEQFF. Based on the CDR3 plus reference TRBV5-4 and TRBJ2-1, the full variable domain is ETGVTQSPTHLIKTRGQQVTLRCSSQSGHNTVSWYQQALGQGPQFIFQYYREEENGRGNFPPRFSGLQFPNYSSELNVNALELDDSALYLCASSFNGGSYNEQFFGPGTRLTVL.

The V call is TRBV30, the J call TRBJ2-2; D not certain. V was shortened by 0 bases and J by 3 bases, with 8 bases between the two germline ends. The germline V gene encodes CDR1 GTSNPN and CDR2 SVGIG (reference sequence). The CDR3 runs to 14 residues. In DNA, the CDR3 is TGTGCCTGGAGTGTAATTCGTTACACCGGGGAGCTGTTTTTT. Amino acids: CAWSVIRYTGELFF.

The rearrangement uses TRBV30 and TRBJ2-7; D is undetermined. This CDR3 is built from 12 residues. V was clipped by 3 bases and J by 4 bases, with 10 bases between them. Germline V gene sequence: CDR1 GTSNPN, CDR2 SVGIG (reference sequence). CDR3 sequence (DNA): TGTGCCTGGAGGAGAGACCGGTACGAGCAGTACTTC. Its protein is CAWRRDRYEQYF.

This chain links TRBV7-2 with TRBJ2-7; D gene uncertain. The CDR3 loop spans 13 amino acids. Germline CDR1 is SGHTA and CDR2 is FQGNSA. The V gene lost 0 bases and the J gene lost 4 bases, with 7 bases spanning the gap. The CDR3 protein is CASSLADAYEQYF. The CDR3 DNA follows: TGTGCCAGCAGCTTAGCGGACGCTTACGAGCAGTACTTC.

V usage is TRBV15 and J usage is TRBJ2-1; D unclear. The germline V gene has CDR1 LNHNV and CDR2 YYDKDF (reference sequence). This CDR3 has 17 amino acids. V was shortened by 0 bases and J by 0 bases, with 12 bases between the two germline ends. The CDR3 coding sequence is TGTGCCACCAGCAGAGACGGCAGCCCAACCTCCTACAATGAGCAGTTCTTC. Translation gives CATSRDGSPTSYNEQFF.

A word on this clonotype: The junction does not match germline at one end; this may be a read error. The rearrangement uses TRBV23-1 and TRBJ1-3; D is perhaps TRBD1 (5 bases). TRBV23-1 is treated as an ORF (open reading frame) with a function not yet certain. The CDR3 loop spans 16 amino acids. In DNA, the CDR3 is TGCGCCAGCAGTCGGAGGGGTATAGTCTCTGAAAACACCATATATTTT. This gives the protein CASSRRGIVSENTIYF.

The rearrangement links TRBV6-1 to TRBJ2-7; 9 bases fit TRBD2. The CDR3 totals 15 residues. V was clipped by 5 bases and J by 3 bases; unmatched bases: 8. Germline assignment: CDR1 MNHNS and CDR2 SASEGT. This chain's CDR3 is CASSTYGTSSYEQYF. The CDR3 region has the DNA TGTGCCAGCAGTACCTACGGGACTAGCAGCTACGAGCAGTACTTC.

The rearrangement links TRBV14 to TRBJ2-1, with a weak D call TRBD2 (6 bases). Trimming removed 0 bases at V and 10 bases at J, with 10 bases between. Germline CDR1 SGHDN, CDR2 FVKESK. This CDR3 contains 13 residues. The CDR3 coding sequence is TGTGCCAGCAGCCAAGAACTTCGGGGGGAGCAGTTCTTC. The encoded protein is CASSQELRGEQFF.

V is TRBV5-1 and J is TRBJ2-1; 12 positions match TRBD2. V was pared by 0 bases and J by 6 bases, with 10 bases of the junction left unmatched. The CDR3 totals 18 residues. Per germline, CDR1 SGHRS and CDR2 YFSETQ. CDR3 loop: CASSLATAGTSGFNEQFF. The CDR3 coding sequence is TGCGCCAGCAGCTTGGCGACCGCGGGGACTAGCGGGTTCAATGAGCAGTTCTTC.

V gene TRBV29-1 combines with J gene TRBJ2-1; TRBD2 aligns across 14 bases. The CDR3 totals 14 residues. Germline V lookup: CDR1 SQVTM, CDR2 ANQGSEA. The J segment lost 9 bases and the V segment lost 7 bases, leaving 8 bases of the junction unmatched. CDR3 bases: TGCAGCGCCCGACTAGCGGGGGGGCTAGGTGAGCAGTTCTTC. It specifies CSARLAGGLGEQFF.